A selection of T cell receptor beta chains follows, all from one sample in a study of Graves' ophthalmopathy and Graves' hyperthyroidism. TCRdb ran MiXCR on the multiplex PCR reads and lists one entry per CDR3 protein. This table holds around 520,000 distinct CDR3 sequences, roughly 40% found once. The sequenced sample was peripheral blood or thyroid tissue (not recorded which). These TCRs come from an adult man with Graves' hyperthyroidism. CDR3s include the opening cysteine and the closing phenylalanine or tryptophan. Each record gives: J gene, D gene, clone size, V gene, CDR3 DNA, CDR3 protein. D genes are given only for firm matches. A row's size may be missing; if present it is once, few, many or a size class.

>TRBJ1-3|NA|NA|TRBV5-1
TGCGCCAGCAGCAGGGGCAGCGGTACCCCGGGGGACGGAAACACCATATATTTT
CASSRGSGTPGDGNTIYF
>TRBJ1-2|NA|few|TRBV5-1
TGCGCCAGCAGCTTTCAGGGTAACTATGGCCACACCTTC
CASSFQGNYGHTF
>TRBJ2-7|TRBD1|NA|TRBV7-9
TGTGCCAGCAGCTCTTCGGACAGGGGGGACTACGAGCAGTACTTC
CASSSSDRGDYEQYF
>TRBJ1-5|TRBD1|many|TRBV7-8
TGCGCCAGCAGCTTAGGGACAGGGGCGAATCAGCCCCAGCATTTT
CASSLGTGANQPQHF
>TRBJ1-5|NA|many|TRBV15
TGTGCCACCAGCAGAGAAGGGGGAACCAATCAGCCCCAGCATTTT
CATSREGGTNQPQHF
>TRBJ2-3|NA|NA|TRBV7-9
TGTGCCAGCAGCTTAATGGACAGAGCAGATACGCAGTATTTT
CASSLMDRADTQYF
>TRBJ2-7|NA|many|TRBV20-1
TGCAGTGCTATCTACGAGCAGTACTTC
CSAIYEQYF
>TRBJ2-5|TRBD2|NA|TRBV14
TGTGCCAGCAGCCAAGGGCTAGCGGGGGAAGAGACCCAGTACTTC
CASSQGLAGEETQYF
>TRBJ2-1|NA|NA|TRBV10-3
TGTGCCATCCAGGACAGGACTACGAATGAGCAGTTCTTC
CAIQDRTTNEQFF
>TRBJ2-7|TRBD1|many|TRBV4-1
TGCGCCAGCAGCCAAGATAGGGGACAGTACTACGAGCAGTACTTC
CASSQDRGQYYEQYF
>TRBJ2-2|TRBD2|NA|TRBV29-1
TGCAGCGTTGAAACTAGCGGGGGTATCAACACCGGGGAGCTGTTTTTT
CSVETSGGINTGELFF
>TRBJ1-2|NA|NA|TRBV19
TGTGCCAGTAGTATATCGGACAGATACTATGGCTACACCTTC
CASSISDRYYGYTF
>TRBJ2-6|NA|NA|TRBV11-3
TGTGCCAGCAGCTTTGCGGTCCATTCAGGGGCCAACGTCCTGACTTTC
CASSFAVHSGANVLTF
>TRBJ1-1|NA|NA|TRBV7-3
TGTGCCAGCAGCTTAAGGGGTGGGGAAAACACTGAAGCTTTCTTT
CASSLRGGENTEAFF
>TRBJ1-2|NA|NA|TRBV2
TGTGCCAGCAGCACCGGGGCCCGTGGCTACACCTTC
CASSTGARGYTF
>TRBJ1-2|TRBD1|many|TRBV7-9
TGTGCCAGCAGCTTGGGGACAGGGACTCCCTATGGCTACACCTTC
CASSLGTGTPYGYTF
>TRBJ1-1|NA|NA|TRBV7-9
TGTGCCAGCAGCTCGGTAAGGGGCGGTGAAGCTTTCTTT
CASSSVRGGEAFF
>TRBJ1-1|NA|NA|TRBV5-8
TGTGCCAGCAGCTTATGGGGATCCGGCACTGAAGCTTTCTTT
CASSLWGSGTEAFF
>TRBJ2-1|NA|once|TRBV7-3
TGTGCCAGCAGCTTATTCGGCCCGGGTATCAATGAGCAGTTCTTC
CASSLFGPGINEQFF
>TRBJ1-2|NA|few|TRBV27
TGTGCCAGCAGTTTAGGGGGTACGGGCTACACCTTC
CASSLGGTGYTF
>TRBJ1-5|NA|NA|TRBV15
TGTGCCACCAGCAGAGGAGGTCAGGGGAATCAGCCCCAGCATTTT
CATSRGGQGNQPQHF
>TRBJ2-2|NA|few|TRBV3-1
TGTGCCAGCAGCCAAGTTTGGGTCAACACCGGGGAGCTGTTTTTT
CASSQVWVNTGELFF
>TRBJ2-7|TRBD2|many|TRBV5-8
TGTGCCAGCAGCACGGGAGGGGACCCGATCTACGAGCAGTACTTC
CASSTGGDPIYEQYF
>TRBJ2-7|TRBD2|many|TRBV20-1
TGCAGTGCTAGAGATCCGGGACTAGCGGGAGCCTACGAGCAGTACTTC
CSARDPGLAGAYEQYF
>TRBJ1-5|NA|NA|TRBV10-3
TGTGCCATCAGTGATTCGCGTGGAGAGTGGGAGACCCAGCATTTT
CAISDSRGEWETQHF
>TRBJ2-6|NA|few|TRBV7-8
TGTGCCAGCAGCCCGGATTCTGGGGCCAACGTCCTGACTTTC
CASSPDSGANVLTF
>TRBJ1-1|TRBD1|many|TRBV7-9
TGTGCCAGCAGACCTACAGGGGTTAGCACTGAAGCTTTCTTT
CASRPTGVSTEAFF
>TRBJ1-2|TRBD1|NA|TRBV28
TGTGCCAGCATGACAGGGTGGGAAGGCTACACCTTC
CASMTGWEGYTF
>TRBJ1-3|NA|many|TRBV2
TGTGCCAGCAGTGACAGGGGCGGGTTTGGAAACACCATATATTTT
CASSDRGGFGNTIYF
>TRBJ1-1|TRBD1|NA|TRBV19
TGTGCCAGTAGTATAGGGGGTCCCGGGACAGGGTATACTGAAGCTTTCTTT
CASSIGGPGTGYTEAFF
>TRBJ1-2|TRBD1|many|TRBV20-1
TGCAGTGCTAGAGTGGACAGGGGGAACTATGGCTACACCTTC
CSARVDRGNYGYTF
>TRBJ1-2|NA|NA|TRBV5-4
TGTGCCAGCAGCCCCGCCCTGTGGGGCTATGGCTACACCTTC
CASSPALWGYGYTF
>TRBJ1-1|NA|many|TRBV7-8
TGTGCCAGCAGCTTAAGACCGAACACTGAAGCTTTCTTT
CASSLRPNTEAFF
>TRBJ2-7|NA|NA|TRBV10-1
TGCGCCAGCAGTGAGTCAACTGTTACCTACGAGCAGTACTTC
CASSESTVTYEQYF
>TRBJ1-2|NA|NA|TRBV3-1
TGTGCCAGCAGCCAAGATCTGGCCGTGGGCTATGGCTACACCTTC
CASSQDLAVGYGYTF
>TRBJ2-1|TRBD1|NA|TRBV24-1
TGTGCCACCAGTGACACCAGGACAGGGCGTGATGAGCAGTTCTTC
CATSDTRTGRDEQFF
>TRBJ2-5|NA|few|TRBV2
TGTGCCAGCAGTTTTAACCCGAGGGGGGAGACCCAGTACTTC
CASSFNPRGETQYF
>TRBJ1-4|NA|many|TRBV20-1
TGCAGTGCTAGAGATCGCCGGGCTAGGGCTAATGAAAAACTGTTTTTT
CSARDRRARANEKLFF
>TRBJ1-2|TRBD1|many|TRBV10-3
TGTGCCATCAGTGAGTCTCAACAGGGGCGACACTATGGCTACACCTTC
CAISESQQGRHYGYTF
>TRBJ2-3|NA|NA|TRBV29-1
TGCAGCGTGCGACTACCCCCGCCTACAGATACGCAGTATTTT
CSVRLPPPTDTQYF
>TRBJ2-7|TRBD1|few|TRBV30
TGTGCCTGGAGTGTACGGATCGGGACAGGCGCGTCCTACGAGCAGTACTTC
CAWSVRIGTGASYEQYF
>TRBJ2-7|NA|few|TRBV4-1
TGCGCCAGCAGCCAAGCGGCAACCCGGTACGAGCAGTACTTC
CASSQAATRYEQYF
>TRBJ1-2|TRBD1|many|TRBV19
TGTGCCAGTAGTATTTCGGGACAGAGTAATGGCTACACCTTC
CASSISGQSNGYTF
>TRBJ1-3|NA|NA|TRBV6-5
TGTGCCAGCAGTTACTCGGCGGGATACTCTGGAAACACCATATATTTT
CASSYSAGYSGNTIYF
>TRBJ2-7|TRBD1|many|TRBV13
TGTGCCAGCAGCTTACCGGGACAGGCGGACGAGCAGTACTTC
CASSLPGQADEQYF
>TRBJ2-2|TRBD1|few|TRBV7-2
TGTGCCAGCAGCTTATCAGGGACAGGGATTTACACCGGGGAGCTGTTTTTT
CASSLSGTGIYTGELFF
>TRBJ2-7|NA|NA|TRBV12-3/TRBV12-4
TGTGCCAGCAGCGGACTAGCGGGACAGGGGGGACACGAGCAGTACTTC
CASSGLAGQGGHEQYF
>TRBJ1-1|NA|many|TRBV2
TGTGCCAGCACAGAGAACACTGAAGCTTTCTTT
CASTENTEAFF
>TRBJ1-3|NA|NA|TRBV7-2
TGTGCCAGCAGCTTAGCGCAACCCAACCCTGGAAACACCATATATTTT
CASSLAQPNPGNTIYF
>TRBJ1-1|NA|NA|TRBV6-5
TGTGCCAGCAGTCCTTACAGGAGGAGGACTGAAGCTTTCTTT
CASSPYRRRTEAFF
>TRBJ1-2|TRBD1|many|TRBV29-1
TGCAGCGTTCGACAGGGACTCGGCTATGGCTACACCTTC
CSVRQGLGYGYTF
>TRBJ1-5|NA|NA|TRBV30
TGTGCCTGGAGCGCGATGCCGGATAGCAATCAGCCCCAGCATTTT
CAWSAMPDSNQPQHF
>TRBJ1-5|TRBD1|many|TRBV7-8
TGTGCCAGCAGCCCCGAAGGACAGGGGTTTCAGCCCCAGCATTTT
CASSPEGQGFQPQHF
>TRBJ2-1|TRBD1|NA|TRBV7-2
TGTGCCAGCAGTCCGGACAGGGGCCATGAGCAGTTCTTC
CASSPDRGHEQFF